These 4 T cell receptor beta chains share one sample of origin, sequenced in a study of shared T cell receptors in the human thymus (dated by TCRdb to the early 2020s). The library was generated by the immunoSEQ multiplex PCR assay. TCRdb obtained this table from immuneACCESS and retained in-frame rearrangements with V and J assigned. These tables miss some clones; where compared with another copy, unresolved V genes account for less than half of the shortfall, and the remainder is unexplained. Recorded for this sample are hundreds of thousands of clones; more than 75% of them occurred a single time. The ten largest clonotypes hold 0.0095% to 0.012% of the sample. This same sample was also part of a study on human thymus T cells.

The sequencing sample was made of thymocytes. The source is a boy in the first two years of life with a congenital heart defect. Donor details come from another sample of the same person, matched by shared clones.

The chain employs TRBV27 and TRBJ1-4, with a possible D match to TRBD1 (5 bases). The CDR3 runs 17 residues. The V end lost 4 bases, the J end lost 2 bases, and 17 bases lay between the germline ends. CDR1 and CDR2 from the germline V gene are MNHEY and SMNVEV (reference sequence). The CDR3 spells CASSSPGRGPTNEKLFF. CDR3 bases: TGTGCCAGCAGTTCCCCAGGGAGGGGACCGACTAATGAAAAACTGTTTTTT.

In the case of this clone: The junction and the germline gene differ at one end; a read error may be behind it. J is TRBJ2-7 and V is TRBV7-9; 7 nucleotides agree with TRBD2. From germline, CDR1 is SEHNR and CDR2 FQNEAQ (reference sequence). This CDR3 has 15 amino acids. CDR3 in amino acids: CASSFLADPSNEQYF. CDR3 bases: TGTGCCAGCAGCTTTCTAGCGGATCCCTCCAACGAGCAGTACTTC.

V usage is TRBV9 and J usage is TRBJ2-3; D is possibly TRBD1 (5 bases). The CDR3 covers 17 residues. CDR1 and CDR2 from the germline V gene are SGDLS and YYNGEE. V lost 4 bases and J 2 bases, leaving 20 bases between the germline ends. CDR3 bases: TGTGCCAGCAGCACAGGCGTGGGCGGCGGACCCACAGATACGCAGTATTTT. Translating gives CASSTGVGGGPTDTQYF.

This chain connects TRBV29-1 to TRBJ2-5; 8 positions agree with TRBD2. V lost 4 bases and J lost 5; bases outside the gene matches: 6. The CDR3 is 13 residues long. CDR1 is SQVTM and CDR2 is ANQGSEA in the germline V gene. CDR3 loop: CSVGERELETQYF. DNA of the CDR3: TGCAGCGTTGGCGAGCGGGAGTTGGAGACCCAGTACTTC.